The 32 T cell receptor beta chains below come from one sample, sequenced in a study of OX40 agonist ivuxolimab in advanced cancers. Generated by immunoSEQ multiplex PCR, the TCRdb table keeps only in-frame clones and is missing some. The sample shows 80,000 to 95,000 clones, around 92% of them seen only once. This sample comprised CD4+ or CD8+ T cells sorted from blood, obtained in a trial of the OX40 agonist ivuxolimab. All receptors come from an adult with an advanced solid tumor such as melanoma, head and neck, liver or kidney cancer.

This chain connects TRBV9 to TRBJ2-7, with D perhaps matching TRBD2 (6 bases). In germline, CDR1 is SGDLS, CDR2 YYNGEE. Between the trimmed V and J ends, which lost 0 bases and 3 bases, there was a span of 13 bases. The CDR3 runs 15 residues. CDR3 protein: CASSVGWGVNYEQYF. In DNA, the CDR3 is TGTGCCAGCAGCGTAGGTTGGGGGGTAAACTACGAGCAGTACTTC.

The rearrangement links TRBV19 to TRBJ2-7; possibly TRBD2 for D (5 bases). Germline lookup yields CDR1 LNHDA and CDR2 SQIVND (reference sequence). The CDR3 extends over 14 amino acids. V lost 7 bases and J 6 bases, leaving 19 bases between the germline ends. CDR3 DNA: TGTGCCAGTAATGTTGGAGCCTCTAGCAGCGAGCAGTACTTC. Its protein is CASNVGASSSEQYF.

The chain uses TRBV6-6 and TRBJ2-3; TRBD1 agrees at 8 bases. With V trimmed by 5 bases and J by 4 bases, 5 bases remained unmatched. CDR1 and CDR2 from the germline V gene are MNHNY and SVGAGI (reference sequence). There are 14 residues in the CDR3. The CDR3 bases are TGTGCCAGCAGTACCAGACAGGGGCCAGATACGCAGTATTTT. This codes for CASSTRQGPDTQYF.

The J gene is TRBJ1-6, the V gene TRBV30; D remains unclear. The CDR3 runs 14 residues. The germline CDR1 and CDR2 sequences are GTSNPN and SVGIG (reference sequence). With 5 bases removed from V and 9 bases from J, the gap between germline ends came to 17 bases. The chain's CDR3 is CAWLPVRTSSPLHF. The CDR3 nucleotides read TGTGCCTGGCTCCCTGTTAGAACAAGTTCACCCCTCCACTTT.

This clone was observed a single time. This chain connects TRBV2 to TRBJ1-1; D gene unclear. V was shortened by 7 bases and J by 1 base, with 10 bases between the two germline ends. Germline-derived CDR1 and CDR2 are SNHLY and FYNNEI. This CDR3 has 13 amino acids. The CDR3 spells CASIPYPNTEAFF. CDR3 coding DNA: TGTGCCAGCATTCCCTACCCGAACACTGAAGCTTTCTTT.

The genes are TRBV10-3 and TRBJ2-5, with TRBD2 as a possible D gene (5 bases). This CDR3 spans 14 amino acids. Germline V lookup: CDR1 ENHRY, CDR2 SYGVKD. Trimming pared 3 bases from V and 4 bases from J, leaving 12 bases between. The CDR3 here is CAISDSKRGETQYF. CDR3 in DNA: TGTGCCATCAGTGACTCAAAACGGGGAGAGACCCAGTACTTC.

The rearrangement uses TRBV30 and TRBJ2-5; TRBD2 matches 9 bases. This CDR3 contains 12 residues. Germline V gene sequence: CDR1 GTSNPN, CDR2 SVGIG (reference sequence). The chain's CDR3 is CGSSGSGETQYF. The CDR3 DNA reads TGTGGTAGTAGCGGGAGTGGAGAGACCCAGTACTTC.

CDR3: CASSLAVKNTEAFF. As DNA, the CDR3 is TGTGCCAGCAGCTTAGCGGTCAAGAACACTGAAGCTTTCTTT. This rearrangement joins TRBV11-2 to TRBJ1-1; D unclear. The germline V gene has CDR1 SGHAT and CDR2 FQNNGV. The CDR3 length is 14 residues. The germline V and J ends were trimmed by 1 base and 1 base, with 7 bases remaining between them. Based on the CDR3 plus reference TRBV11-2 and TRBJ1-1, the full variable domain is EAGVAQSPRYKIIEKRQSVAFWCNPISGHATLYWYQQILGQGPKLLIQFQNNGVVDDSQLPKDRFSAERLKGVDSTLKIQPAKLEDSAVYLCASSLAVKNTEAFFGQGTRLTVV.

The chain links TRBV7-9 to TRBJ1-2; 7 positions match TRBD1. J lost 0 bases, V lost 1 base, and 5 bases had no gene match. This CDR3 is built from 16 residues. Germline V gene data show CDR1 as SEHNR and CDR2 as FQNEAQ (reference sequence). CDR3 sequence reads: CASSLGSGQTNYGYTF. The CDR3 nucleotides read TGTGCCAGCAGCTTAGGTTCGGGACAGACTAACTATGGCTACACCTTC.

The chain joins TRBV6-6 to TRBJ1-1; no definite D call. CDR1 and CDR2 from the germline V gene are MNHNY and SVGAGI (reference sequence). Between the trimmed V and J ends, which lost 2 bases and 5 bases, there was a span of 6 bases. There are 12 residues in the CDR3. For the CDR3, the DNA is TGTGCCAGCAGTTACGCGGGAACTGAAGCTTTCTTT. Its protein is CASSYAGTEAFF.

The chain uses TRBV11-2 and TRBJ1-5; D possibly corresponds to TRBD1 (5 bases). Germline V lookup: CDR1 SGHAT, CDR2 FQNNGV. V was shortened by 6 bases and J by 2 bases, with 14 bases between the two germline ends. The length of the CDR3 is 15 residues. This CDR3 reads CASSSQGRGNQPQHF. CDR3 DNA sequence: TGTGCCAGCAGTTCCCAGGGAAGAGGCAATCAGCCCCAGCATTTT.

This chain connects TRBV5-5 to TRBJ2-3; 7 nucleotides match TRBD2. V lost 0 bases to trimming and J lost 4 bases; unmatched junction nucleotides: 8. Germline CDR1 SGHKS, CDR2 YYEKEE (reference sequence). The CDR3 has 16 amino acids. The CDR3 nucleotides read TGTGCCAGCAGCTTGGCCTTCGGGGGGTCGGCAGATACGCAGTATTTT. Translated, it gives CASSLAFGGSADTQYF.

The V and J genes are TRBV5-1 and TRBJ1-5, with unresolved D. In germline, CDR1 is SGHRS, CDR2 YFSETQ. The CDR3 spans 15 residues. With 4 bases removed from V and 3 bases from J, the gap between germline ends came to 14 bases. CDR3 region: CASSPQMGLNQPQHF. The CDR3 nucleotides read TGCGCCAGCAGCCCCCAAATGGGCCTCAATCAGCCCCAGCATTTT.

The chain combines TRBV6-5 with TRBJ1-2, with D perhaps TRBD1 (6 bases). Looked up from germline, CDR1 is MNHEY and CDR2 is SVGAGI. V shed 7 bases and J shed 1 base, with 10 bases lying between them. The CDR3 sequence is 13 residues long. CDR3 sequence reads: CASTKDSNYGYTF. DNA of the CDR3: TGTGCCAGCACCAAGGACAGTAACTATGGCTACACCTTC.

The chain couples TRBV15 to TRBJ1-6, with D hard to call. Germline lookup yields CDR1 LNHNV and CDR2 YYDKDF (reference sequence). V was trimmed by 6 bases and J by 1 base, leaving 4 bases between them. The CDR3 length is 13 residues. The CDR3 region is CATRGSYNSPLHF. The CDR3 DNA follows: TGTGCCACCAGAGGTTCCTATAATTCACCCCTCCACTTT.

The chain recombines TRBV5-4 with TRBJ2-2; D is undetermined. V was cut by 2 bases and J by 0 bases, with 8 bases left in between. Germline V CDR1 and CDR2: SGHNT, YYREEE (reference sequence). The CDR3 runs 15 residues. CDR3 amino acids: CASSFDPANTGELFF. Here the CDR3 DNA reads TGTGCCAGCAGCTTTGACCCTGCGAACACCGGGGAGCTGTTTTTT.

The chain carries TRBV28 and TRBJ2-3; 16 positions agree with TRBD2. Trimming cost V 5 bases and J 13 bases; bases outside gene matches: 0. Looked up from germline, CDR1 is MDHEN and CDR2 is SYDVKM. The CDR3 sequence is 12 residues long. The CDR3 loop reads CASSGTSGGEYF. Written as DNA, the CDR3 is TGTGCCAGCAGTGGGACTAGCGGGGGGGAGTATTTT.

The chain links TRBV6-5 to TRBJ1-4, with 9 bases aligning to TRBD1. V lost 6 bases to trimming and J lost 0 bases; unmatched junction nucleotides: 2. CDR3 length: 15 amino acids. Germline V lookup: CDR1 MNHEY, CDR2 SVGAGI. The CDR3, as DNA: TGTGCCAGCAGGGACAGGGGAGCAACTAATGAAAAACTGTTTTTT. Encoded protein: CASRDRGATNEKLFF.

The chain is built from TRBV9 and TRBJ1-4, with 9 positions matching TRBD1. This CDR3 is 15 amino acids long. The V segment lost 0 bases and the J segment 6 bases; nucleotides outside the gene matches: 3. The germline V gene has CDR1 SGDLS and CDR2 YYNGEE. Written as DNA, the CDR3 is TGTGCCAGCAGCGTAGGGGACAGGGCAGATGAAAAACTGTTTTTT. It is translated as CASSVGDRADEKLFF. Full variable domain (missing parts from reference TRBV9 and TRBJ1-4): DSGVTQTPKHLITATGQRVTLRCSPRSGDLSVYWYQQSLDQGLQFLIQYYNGEERAKGNILERFSAQQFPDLHSELNLSSLELGDSALYFCASSVGDRADEKLFFGSGTQLSVL.

CDR3 DNA: TGTGCCAGCAGCTTAGCGCCGGCAGCTAATCAGCCCCAGCATTTT. This translates into CASSLAPAANQPQHF. The genes are TRBV7-2 and TRBJ1-5; D gene ambiguous. This CDR3 has 15 amino acids. Trimming shortened V by 0 bases and J by 4 bases, and 10 bases separated the two germline ends. Germline-derived CDR1 and CDR2 are SGHTA and FQGNSA.

The gene calls are TRBV7-9 and TRBJ1-5; D gene uncertain. Deletions cut 2 bases from V and 4 bases from J, with 15 bases between. In germline, CDR1 is SEHNR, CDR2 FQNEAQ (reference sequence). This CDR3 region has 16 residues. The DNA for the CDR3 is TGTGCCAGCAGCTTAACGGGCCTAGGGAGAAATCAGCCCCAGCATTTT. Protein sequence: CASSLTGLGRNQPQHF.

The chain combines TRBV18 with TRBJ2-5; 12 bases are shared with TRBD2. The length of the CDR3 is 17 residues. The germline gives CDR1 KGHSH, CDR2 LQKENI. V was pared by 4 bases and J by 4 bases, with 10 bases of the junction left unmatched. DNA of the CDR3: TGTGCCAGCTCACTACTAGCGGGAGGCCCTTCCGGAGAGACCCAGTACTTC. It codes for CASSLLAGGPSGETQYF.

The V call is TRBV6-1, the J call TRBJ2-3; D gene uncertain. V lost 3 bases and J lost 0, with 1 base in between. CDR3 length: 12 residues. Germline values: CDR1 MNHNS, CDR2 SASEGT. Here the CDR3 reads CASSDSTDTQYF. CDR3 DNA: TGTGCCAGCAGTGACAGCACAGATACGCAGTATTTT.

The chain is built from TRBV10-1 and TRBJ2-3, with TRBD1 matching over 10 bases. The CDR3 consists of 16 residues. Per germline, CDR1 WNHNN and CDR2 SYGVQD (reference sequence). V dropped 6 bases and J dropped 1; count of bases not matched to a gene: 7. The CDR3 DNA reads as TGCGCCAGCAGCCTCGACAGGGGGCTTGGCACAGATACGCAGTATTTT. It is translated as CASSLDRGLGTDTQYF.

V usage is TRBV4-1 and J usage is TRBJ1-2; 10 bases are shared with TRBD1. The junction had 1 base not matched to a gene; V was cut back by 0 bases and J by 0 bases. The CDR3 consists of 16 residues. CDR1 and CDR2 (germline): MGHRA, YSYEKL. In nucleotides, the CDR3 is TGCGCCAGCAGCCAAGAAGGGACAGGGGCTAACTATGGCTACACCTTC. This sequence encodes CASSQEGTGANYGYTF.

V and J are TRBV6-6 and TRBJ2-1, with D perhaps matching TRBD2 (7 bases). V was trimmed by 7 bases and J by 7 bases, leaving 23 bases between them. The CDR3 loop spans 16 amino acids. Germline V CDR1 and CDR2: MNHNY, SVGAGI (reference sequence). This CDR3 reads CASTQAAGAEGNEQFF. The CDR3 bases are TGTGCCAGCACTCAGGCCGCGGGGGCCGAGGGGAATGAGCAGTTCTTC.

The J gene is TRBJ1-2, the V gene TRBV30; 8 nucleotides align to TRBD1. This CDR3 spans 11 amino acids. With 5 bases clipped from V and 4 bases from J, the junction kept 0 bases outside the gene matches. The germline V gene encodes CDR1 GTSNPN and CDR2 SVGIG (reference sequence). The CDR3 DNA reads as TGTGCCTGGGGACAGGGCTATGGCTACACCTTC. Amino acids: CAWGQGYGYTF.

V and J are TRBV18 and TRBJ2-3, with D possibly TRBD2 on 5 matching bases. The ends were cut back, 3 bases at V and 1 base at J, with 11 bases in the middle. Germline V gene sequence: CDR1 KGHSH, CDR2 LQKENI. The CDR3 sequence is 15 residues long. The CDR3 loop is CASSPPGSGTDTQYF. For the CDR3, the DNA is TGTGCCAGCTCACCTCCGGGTAGCGGCACAGATACGCAGTATTTT.

The rearrangement uses TRBV19 and TRBJ2-2; 9 nucleotides align to TRBD2. V shed 6 bases, J shed 1 base, and the junction held 9 bases outside the gene matches. CDR1 and CDR2 (germline): LNHDA, SQIVND (reference sequence). The CDR3 runs 17 residues. This CDR3 is CASRPPRLAVNTGELFF. The CDR3 coding sequence is TGTGCCAGTAGACCTCCTCGACTAGCGGTGAACACCGGGGAGCTGTTTTTT.

J is TRBJ2-7 and V is TRBV5-4; TRBD1 agrees at 8 bases. Germline assignment: CDR1 SGHNT and CDR2 YYREEE (reference sequence). The CDR3 sequence is 13 residues long. The ends lost 4 bases at V and 4 bases at J; junction bases unmatched: 4. DNA for the CDR3: TGTGCCAGCAGCCGGTGGACAGGGTACGAGCAGTACTTC. Translation: CASSRWTGYEQYF.

The chain uses TRBV4-2 and TRBJ2-5; D is ambiguous. CDR3 length: 16 amino acids. The V end was cut by 5 bases, the J end by 1 base, with 17 bases between. In germline, CDR1 is LGHNA, CDR2 YNFKEQ. The DNA of the CDR3 is TGTGCCAGCAGCGGGGTGCTACCCGGGTCCCAAGAGACCCAGTACTTC. Amino acid sequence: CASSGVLPGSQETQYF.

The J gene is TRBJ2-7, the V gene TRBV9; 8 bases agree with TRBD1. CDR1 and CDR2 from the germline V gene are SGDLS and YYNGEE. CDR3 length: 16 residues. J gave up 5 bases and V 0 bases, and 10 bases lay outside the gene matches. CDR3: CASSVATGGRVDEQYF. CDR3 in DNA: TGTGCCAGCAGCGTAGCTACAGGGGGGCGAGTCGACGAGCAGTACTTC. Drawing the rest from reference TRBV9 and TRBJ2-7, the complete variable domain is DSGVTQTPKHLITATGQRVTLRCSPRSGDLSVYWYQQSLDQGLQFLIQYYNGEERAKGNILERFSAQQFPDLHSELNLSSLELGDSALYFCASSVATGGRVDEQYFGPGTRLTVT.